The 14 T cell receptor beta chains given below trace back to one sample, sequenced in a study of T cell changes during pregnancy in multiple sclerosis. Data came from immunoSEQ multiplex PCR; TCRdb stores just in-frame clones and leaves some out. The repertoire consists of 65,000 to 85,000 clones, with 92% occurring once and the leading ten covering more than 1.1%. The source material was peripheral blood, sampled after pregnancy. The source is a female donor with multiple sclerosis, enrolled in a pregnancy study.

J is TRBJ2-1 and V is TRBV7-2; 7 nucleotides match TRBD1. Germline CDR1 reads SGHTA; CDR2 reads FQGNSA. CDR3 size: 13 residues. In nucleotides, the CDR3 is TGTGCGGGGAGACAGGGCACCTACAATGAGCAGTTCTTC. It specifies CAGRQGTYNEQFF.

This clone came up many times. The CDR3 here is CASSELGGSYNEQFF. CDR3 nucleotides: TGTGCCAGCAGCGAGCTAGGAGGCTCCTACAATGAGCAGTTCTTC. V usage is TRBV7-3 and J usage is TRBJ2-1; weak D call: TRBD2 (5 bases). Germline lookup yields CDR1 SGHTA and CDR2 FQGTGA. The CDR3 totals 15 residues. Trimming took off 5 bases at V and 0 bases at J, with 11 bases between the two ends.

J is TRBJ2-7 and V is TRBV28; D perhaps matches TRBD1 (6 bases). Germline V gene data show CDR1 as MDHEN and CDR2 as SYDVKM. Deletions cut 3 bases from V and 3 bases from J, with 15 bases between. The CDR3 spans 15 residues. DNA for the CDR3: TGTGCCAGCAGTTTTTCCGGACAGTTGATCTACGAGCAGTACTTC. Translated: CASSFSGQLIYEQYF.

The chain links TRBV4-3 to TRBJ2-7, with 12 bases fitting TRBD2. CDR1 is LGHNA and CDR2 is YSLEER in the germline V gene. This CDR3 contains 17 residues. With V trimmed by 1 base and J by 3 bases, 7 bases remained unmatched. CDR3 coding DNA: TGCGCCAGCAGCCAAGGTTACGGGACTAGCGGGCTCTACGAGCAGTACTTC. Protein product: CASSQGYGTSGLYEQYF.

The genes are TRBV18 and TRBJ2-6; TRBD1 might be the D (6 bases). Trimming removed 0 bases at V and 1 base at J, with 16 bases between. The length of the CDR3 is 19 residues. From germline, CDR1 is KGHSH and CDR2 LQKENI. The CDR3 spells CASSPPNRALTSGANVLTF. The CDR3 DNA is TGTGCCAGCTCACCACCGAACAGGGCCCTGACATCTGGGGCCAACGTCCTGACTTTC.

The V call is TRBV18, the J call TRBJ2-7; D is perhaps TRBD1 (6 bases). Trimming cost V 3 bases and J 6 bases, with 12 bases left between them. The CDR3 contains 13 residues. Per the germline V gene, CDR1 is KGHSH and CDR2 is LQKENI. CDR3 region: CASSPRQESEQYF. The CDR3 DNA reads as TGTGCCAGCTCACCGAGACAGGAGTCCGAGCAGTACTTC. Variable domain in full (rest from reference TRBV18 and TRBJ2-7): NAGVMQNPRHLVRRRGQEARLRCSPMKGHSHVYWYRQLPEEGLKFMVYLQKENIIDESGMPKERFSAEFPKEGPSILRIQQVVRGDSAAYFCASSPRQESEQYFGPGTRLTVT.

This chain links TRBV20-1 with TRBJ2-1, with TRBD1 as a possible D gene (5 bases). V lost 2 bases, J lost 6 bases, and 5 bases lay in between. The CDR3 totals 11 residues. Germline CDR1 DFQATT, CDR2 SNEGSKA (reference sequence). The CDR3 sequence is CSARQGNEQFF. In DNA form, the CDR3 reads TGCAGTGCTAGACAGGGCAATGAGCAGTTCTTC.

The chain has TRBV6-1 and TRBJ2-2; 12 bases fit TRBD1. Losses at the gene ends were 3 bases for V and 12 bases for J; bases not matched to a gene: 11. Germline V gene lookup returns CDR1 MNHNS and CDR2 SASEGT. There are 16 residues in the CDR3. This chain's CDR3 is CASSEGAGTGGRKLFF. CDR3 coding DNA: TGTGCCAGCAGTGAGGGGGCCGGGACAGGGGGCAGGAAGCTGTTTTTT.

The chain links TRBV2 to TRBJ2-5; weak D call: TRBD1 (6 bases). V lost 5 bases to trimming and J lost 1 base, with 8 bases between them. The germline V gene has CDR1 SNHLY and CDR2 FYNNEI. The CDR3 runs 13 residues. The CDR3 sequence is CASSRDTQETQYF. The DNA of the CDR3 is TGTGCCAGCAGTAGGGACACCCAAGAGACCCAGTACTTC.

V and J are TRBV5-5 and TRBJ1-5; weak D call: TRBD1 (6 bases). This CDR3 contains 16 residues. V lost 4 bases and J 0 bases, leaving 14 bases between the germline ends. Germline CDR1 reads SGHKS; CDR2 reads YYEKEE (reference sequence). CDR3 loop: CASSGTPGASNQPQHF. The CDR3 bases are TGTGCCAGCAGCGGAACTCCAGGGGCTAGCAATCAGCCCCAGCATTTT.

The V and J genes are TRBV18 and TRBJ1-2; a weak D match, TRBD1 (5 bases). CDR1 KGHSH and CDR2 LQKENI come from the germline V gene. The V gene lost 6 bases and the J gene lost 5 bases, with 16 bases spanning the gap. The CDR3 is 14 residues long. DNA of the CDR3: TGTGCCAGCTCCCCGACCCCAGGGTTTTATGGCTACACCTTC. This gives the protein CASSPTPGFYGYTF.

V gene TRBV7-2 combines with J gene TRBJ2-1; TRBD1 aligns across 8 bases. Germline assignment: CDR1 SGHTA and CDR2 FQGNSA. This CDR3 contains 15 residues. J lost 5 bases, V lost 4 bases, and 7 bases had no gene match. The CDR3 is CASSYTGQGNNEQFF. The CDR3 region has the DNA TGTGCCAGCAGCTACACAGGACAGGGTAACAATGAGCAGTTCTTC.

V is TRBV19 and J is TRBJ2-5, with a possible D match to TRBD2 (6 bases). V was pared by 3 bases and J by 4 bases, with 9 bases between. The V gene's germline CDR1 is LNHDA and CDR2 SQIVND (reference sequence). The CDR3 contains 13 residues. The CDR3 spells CASSIRGTETQYF. Here the CDR3 DNA reads TGTGCCAGTAGTATTCGCGGGACAGAGACCCAGTACTTC.

The chain is built from TRBV6-5 and TRBJ2-7; D remains unclear. Per germline, CDR1 MNHEY and CDR2 SVGAGI. With 8 bases removed from V and 3 bases from J, the gap between germline ends came to 17 bases. CDR3 size: 14 residues. This CDR3 is CASQLLGSDYEQYF. The CDR3 coding sequence is TGTGCCAGCCAACTTCTCGGGTCCGACTACGAGCAGTACTTC.